A single sample gave rise to the 8 T cell receptor beta chains below, sequenced in a study of post-analysis software for immune sequencing data (dated by TCRdb to 2015 to 2017). The study at large found these results: Significantly higher frequencies in patients than in controls were found for five or six TRBV segments, including TRBV5-6, TRBV5-1 and TRBV20-1.

The antigens these receptors bind are not known. Library prep was done by PCR. Sequencing took place on an Illumina HiSeq 2500. To reduce PCR and sequencing biases, unique molecular identifiers were incorporated into the TCR beta cDNA libraries. The raw public reads went through TCRdb reprocessing: fastp at Q25, MiXCR clone calling, in-frame beta chains kept. Each CDR3 protein gets just one entry, which takes the most common genes and DNA from the rows behind it. Here the sample has 800,000 to 950,000 distinct CDR3 sequences; approximately 53% occur a single time. Around 4.5% of the sample lies in the top ten. The sample consisted of blood. The receptor source for this set is a girl aged 5-17 years with multiple sclerosis.

V gene TRBV6-5 combines with J gene TRBJ2-5; 8 nucleotides line up with TRBD1. The J call is doubtful: the DNA matches TRBJ2-7 better. CDR3 length: 14 residues. Germline CDR1 MNHEY, CDR2 SVGAGI. DNA for the CDR3: TGTGCCAGCAGTTACTCGGACAGGGCTGGCGAGCAGTACTTC. It is translated as CASSYSDRAGEQYF.

This clonotype was seen more than once but under ten times. The rearrangement joins TRBV29-1 to TRBJ2-7; TRBD2 aligns across 7 bases. CDR1 SQVTM and CDR2 ANQGSEA come from the germline V gene. The CDR3 consists of 13 residues. The V and J ends lost 3 bases and 3 bases, in that order; junction bases with no gene match: 5. CDR3 sequence: CSVELGGGYEQYF. The DNA for the CDR3 is TGCAGCGTTGAGCTGGGGGGGGGCTACGAGCAGTACTTC.

The V and J genes are TRBV29-1 and TRBJ2-5, with D possibly matching TRBD2 (7 bases). The CDR3 runs to 15 residues. Germline CDR1 SQVTM, CDR2 ANQGSEA. Trimming removed 1 base from V and 5 bases from J, with 17 bases in between. CDR3 sequence reads: CSVEVGGALGETQYF. CDR3 coding DNA: TGCAGCGTTGAAGTGGGGGGGGCACTGGGCGAGACCCAGTACTTC.

The V and J genes are TRBV13 and TRBJ2-7, with 9 bases lining up with TRBD1. Looked up from germline, CDR1 is PRHDT and CDR2 is FYEKMQ (reference sequence). V shed 5 bases and J 2 bases; nucleotides not matched to a gene: 10. This CDR3 spans 16 amino acids. Here the CDR3 DNA reads TGTGCCAGCAGCCTCGGGACAGGGCTCATGGCCTACGAGCAGTACTTC. This translates into CASSLGTGLMAYEQYF.

The chain uses TRBV29-1 and TRBJ2-1, with 7 bases that match TRBD2. The CDR3 is made up of 16 amino acids. The trim removed 0 bases at V and 2 bases at J, leaving 7 bases unmatched. In germline, CDR1 is SQVTM, CDR2 ANQGSEA. CDR3 bases: TGCAGCGTTGAAGATCTGGGCGGGAGTGCCTACAATGAGCAGTTCTTC. Protein: CSVEDLGGSAYNEQFF.

V usage is TRBV29-1 and J usage is TRBJ2-6, with TRBD1 matching over 9 bases. Germline CDR1 reads SQVTM; CDR2 reads ANQGSEA. The CDR3 is made up of 15 amino acids. V lost 7 bases, J lost 5 bases, and 9 bases stayed unmatched. Here the CDR3 DNA reads TGCAGCGCTGAGACAACAGGGGGCTGGGCCAACGTCCTGACTTTC. Protein product: CSAETTGGWANVLTF.

V usage is TRBV10-3 and J usage is TRBJ2-5, with no clear D. This CDR3 comprises 12 residues. The V gene's germline CDR1 is ENHRY and CDR2 SYGVKD. V shed 8 bases and J shed 0 bases, with 7 bases lying between them. DNA for the CDR3: TGTGCCATCTCGGCGCACCAAGAGACCCAGTACTTC. Translated, it gives CAISAHQETQYF.

The chain uses TRBV29-1 and TRBJ2-1; TRBD1 agrees at 10 bases. The trim removed 4 bases at V and 8 bases at J, leaving 11 bases unmatched. The CDR3 has 15 residues. Germline values: CDR1 SQVTM, CDR2 ANQGSEA. The chain's CDR3 is CSVGDLTGGAHEQFF. The CDR3 nucleotides are TGCAGCGTTGGCGATTTGACAGGGGGCGCTCATGAGCAGTTCTTC.